Presented here are 21 T cell receptor beta chains from one specimen sequenced in a study of T-cell reconstitution after alpha-beta-depleted transplantation in children. TCRbeta library construction was performed incorporating unique molecular identifiers. TCRdb re-called the PCR reads with MiXCR, one entry per CDR3 protein. The table records about 160,000 distinct CDR3 sequences, roughly 11% of them present only once. Sample: PBMCs, taken before TCRalphabeta/CD19-depleted stem cell transplant. The origin of the receptors is a boy aged 2 to 9 with acute myeloid leukemia, due to receive a stem cell transplant.

There are many counts of this clonotype. The CDR3 nucleotides are TGCGCCAGCAGCTTGAGCGGGGCCTCGGGGAATGAGCAGTTCTTC. Amino acid sequence: CASSLSGASGNEQFF. The V call is TRBV5-1, the J call TRBJ2-1, with 7 bases that match TRBD2. Germline trimming cut 1 base from V and 7 bases from J; bases unmatched to any gene: 8. The CDR3 runs to 15 residues. Germline assignment: CDR1 SGHRS and CDR2 YFSETQ.

This clonotype was seen many times. The gene calls are TRBV20-1 and TRBJ2-1; TRBD2 aligns across 7 bases. CDR3 size: 14 residues. Per germline, CDR1 DFQATT and CDR2 SNEGSKA (reference sequence). Losses at the gene ends were 6 bases for V and 1 base for J; bases not matched to a gene: 6. For the CDR3, the DNA is TGCAGTGCCAGTGCGGGACTATCCTACAATGAGCAGTTCTTC. It yields the protein CSASAGLSYNEQFF.

This chain uses TRBV19 with TRBJ2-7, with D possibly being TRBD2 (5 bases). The CDR3 loop spans 15 amino acids. Germline lookup yields CDR1 LNHDA and CDR2 SQIVND (reference sequence). Trimming stripped 3 bases from V and 0 bases from J, with 12 bases between. Written as DNA, the CDR3 is TGTGCCAGTAGTATTTTCAGCGGTAGCTCCTACGAGCAGTACTTC. It yields the protein CASSIFSGSSYEQYF. Variable domain in full (rest from reference TRBV19 and TRBJ2-7): DGGITQSPKYLFRKEGQNVTLSCEQNLNHDAMYWYRQDPGQGLRLIYYSQIVNDFQKGDIAEGYSVSREKKESFPLTVTSAQKNPTAFYLCASSIFSGSSYEQYFGPGTRLTVT.

This clonotype was picked up many times. This chain's CDR3 is CASSLSPTGEAFF. The CDR3 region has the DNA TGTGCCAGCAGCTTAAGCCCAACCGGTGAAGCTTTCTTT. The J gene is TRBJ1-1, the V gene TRBV11-2; D is unresolved. CDR3 length: 13 amino acids. Looked up from germline, CDR1 is SGHAT and CDR2 is FQNNGV. V was shortened by 2 bases and J by 7 bases, with 11 bases between the two germline ends.

This clonotype was seen at least ten times. The chain uses TRBV27 and TRBJ1-5; 9 bases map to TRBD1. CDR3 size: 18 residues. After removal of 8 bases from V and 0 bases from J, the junction contained 14 bases not matched to a gene. From germline, CDR1 is MNHEY and CDR2 SMNVEV (reference sequence). CDR3 region: CASPSPVRDRDSNQPQHF. The CDR3, as DNA: TGTGCCAGCCCGTCCCCGGTCCGGGACAGGGATAGCAATCAGCCCCAGCATTTT.

The CDR3 coding sequence is TGTGCCAGCAGTTTCCGGGACAGGGGCTGGAAAGACACTGAAGCTTTCTTT. Protein: CASSFRDRGWKDTEAFF. The chain is built from TRBV28 and TRBJ1-1; 10 bases are a match to TRBD1. The CDR3 has 17 residues. Unmatched junction bases numbered 10, after V lost 3 bases and J lost 3 bases. The germline gives CDR1 MDHEN, CDR2 SYDVKM.

This clonotype has at least ten counts. CDR3 DNA: TGTGCCAGCAGCCGTGAAGCTGGTCAGCCCCAGCATTTT. It translates to CASSREAGQPQHF. J is TRBJ1-5 and V is TRBV12-3 or TRBV12-4, with D hard to call. The CDR3 loop spans 13 amino acids. V was trimmed by 6 bases and J by 6 bases, leaving 12 bases between them.

This clonotype was detected many times. The V and J genes are TRBV20-1 and TRBJ2-1; D perhaps matches TRBD1 (6 bases). Trimming cost V 6 bases and J 2 bases, with 17 bases left between them. Germline-derived CDR1 and CDR2 are DFQATT and SNEGSKA (reference sequence). The CDR3 extends over 15 amino acids. The DNA of the CDR3 is TGCAGTGCGACTGCCGGGACATACGCCTACAATGAGCAGTTCTTC. It yields the protein CSATAGTYAYNEQFF.

This chain connects TRBV6-5 to TRBJ1-2; 11 positions agree with TRBD1. Germline CDR1 and CDR2: MNHEY and SVGAGI. The CDR3 is made up of 17 amino acids. V lost 5 bases and J lost 10; bases outside the gene matches: 18. The CDR3 DNA follows: TGTGCCAGCAGTATACAAGGACAGGGGGCGCAGGCGGGTGCCTACACCTTC. Translating it yields CASSIQGQGAQAGAYTF.

This clonotype was counted ten times or more. The chain is built from TRBV5-1 and TRBJ2-3; D perhaps matches TRBD2 (5 bases). This CDR3 has 14 residues. Trimming shortened V by 7 bases and J by 4 bases, and 16 bases separated the two germline ends. CDR1 is SGHRS and CDR2 is YFSETQ in the germline V gene. The CDR3 DNA reads as TGCGCCAGCCGGGAACTAGGAAGCTCAGATACGCAGTATTTT. Protein sequence: CASRELGSSDTQYF.

This clonotype was detected many times. An end of the junction does not agree with germline; a read error may underlie this. The chain couples TRBV7-7 to TRBJ2-3, with TRBD2 identical over 9 bases. The germline V gene encodes CDR1 SSHAT and CDR2 FNYEAQ (reference sequence). There are 17 residues in the CDR3. CDR3 loop: CASSWPGAGGPTDTQYF. DNA for the CDR3: TGTGCTAGCAGCTGGCCCGGGGCGGGGGGGCCGACAGATACGCAGTATTTT.

This chain uses TRBV30 with TRBJ2-2, with 8 bases identical to TRBD1. The CDR3 extends over 14 amino acids. V gave up 1 base and J gave up 7 bases; unmatched junction bases: 5. Germline V gene lookup returns CDR1 GTSNPN and CDR2 SVGIG (reference sequence). CDR3 in amino acids: CAWSGTGYHGELFF. The CDR3 coding sequence is TGTGCCTGGAGTGGGACAGGGTACCACGGGGAGCTGTTTTTT.

This clonotype was recorded at least ten times. V usage is TRBV2 and J usage is TRBJ2-3; D remains unclear. The length of the CDR3 is 14 residues. Germline CDR1 is SNHLY and CDR2 is FYNNEI. V was trimmed by 5 bases and J by 4 bases, leaving 13 bases between them. CDR3 DNA: TGTGCCAGCAGTAGTTTTTTAGTTGCAGATACGCAGTATTTT. Translating it yields CASSSFLVADTQYF. The variable domain in full, with the rest retrieved from reference TRBV2 and TRBJ2-3, is EPEVTQTPSHQVTQMGQEVILRCVPISNHLYFYWYRQILGQKVEFLVSFYNNEISEKSEIFDDQFSVERPDGSNFTLKIRSTKLEDSAMYFCASSSFLVADTQYFGPGTRLTVL.

This clonotype occurred many times. V gene TRBV28 combines with J gene TRBJ2-1; the match to TRBD2 covers 12 bases. The CDR3 consists of 21 residues. CDR1 and CDR2 from the germline V gene are MDHEN and SYDVKM. The trim removed 3 bases at V and 0 bases at J, leaving 15 bases unmatched. CDR3 in amino acids: CASSFPRTGTSGPSSYNEQFF. The CDR3 region has the DNA TGTGCCAGCAGTTTCCCCCGCACCGGGACTAGCGGGCCGAGCTCCTACAATGAGCAGTTCTTC.

This clonotype was recorded many times. The J gene is TRBJ2-5, the V gene TRBV6-5; 7 bases fit TRBD1. Germline lookup yields CDR1 MNHEY and CDR2 SVGAGI. The CDR3 spans 16 residues. The V segment lost 2 bases and the J segment 5 bases; nucleotides outside the gene matches: 11. Here the CDR3 reads CASSYRGRKQRETQYF. The CDR3 nucleotides are TGTGCCAGCAGTTACAGGGGGCGTAAGCAGCGGGAGACCCAGTACTTC.

This clonotype was seen ten or more times. This sequence joins TRBV5-8 and TRBJ1-4, with 9 positions matching TRBD1. Looked up from germline, CDR1 is SGHTS and CDR2 is YDEGEE. This CDR3 comprises 15 residues. Trimming took 2 bases from V and 8 from J; bases not matched to a gene: 7. This chain's CDR3 is CASSLMGQGGEKLFF. The CDR3 DNA sequence: TGTGCCAGCAGCTTAATGGGACAGGGCGGCGAAAAACTGTTTTTT.

In this sample, this clonotype turned up many times. This chain joins TRBV29-1 and TRBJ2-1; D not certain. V was cut by 0 bases and J by 8 bases, with 14 bases left in between. Germline V CDR1 and CDR2: SQVTM, ANQGSEA. This CDR3 has 14 amino acids. CDR3 sequence reads: CSVEDSKGHDEQFF. CDR3 in DNA: TGCAGCGTTGAAGACTCTAAGGGTCACGATGAGCAGTTCTTC.

V is TRBV4-1 and J is TRBJ2-7; D may be TRBD1 or TRBD2 (6 bases each). The germline gives CDR1 MGHRA, CDR2 YSYEKL. CDR3 size: 17 residues. The V gene lost 4 bases and the J gene lost 2 bases, with 21 bases spanning the gap. CDR3 nucleotides: TGCGCCAGCAGCCCCACTGCCCAGAGGGGGGATACCTACGAGCAGTACTTC. Its protein is CASSPTAQRGDTYEQYF.

This clonotype was observed many times. This chain links TRBV12-3 or TRBV12-4 with TRBJ1-6; D call uncertain. CDR3 length: 13 amino acids. Between the trimmed V and J ends, which lost 5 bases and 11 bases, there was a span of 13 bases. CDR3 nucleotides: TGTGCCAGCAGTGACGGCCTGAGAACACCCCTCCACTTT. Translated: CASSDGLRTPLHF.

Of note for this clonotype: Being one base from a much bigger clone, this may be a read error. This chain connects TRBV20-1 to TRBJ2-2; 7 bases match TRBD2. CDR1 is DFQATT, CDR2 SNEGSKA, per germline (reference sequence). The CDR3 loop spans 15 amino acids. In nucleotides, the CDR3 is TGCAGTGCTAGGGCTAGCGGTGTGAACACCGGGGAGCTGCTTTTT. It encodes CSARASGVNTGELLF.

This clonotype has a count of ten or more. V is TRBV15 and J is TRBJ2-1; D is unresolved. The CDR3 is made up of 13 amino acids. Germline loops: CDR1 LNHNV, CDR2 YYDKDF (reference sequence). The V end was cut by 2 bases, the J end by 6 bases, with 8 bases between. The CDR3 bases are TGTGCCACCAGCAGAACATTGGGCAATGAGCAGTTCTTC. It specifies CATSRTLGNEQFF.